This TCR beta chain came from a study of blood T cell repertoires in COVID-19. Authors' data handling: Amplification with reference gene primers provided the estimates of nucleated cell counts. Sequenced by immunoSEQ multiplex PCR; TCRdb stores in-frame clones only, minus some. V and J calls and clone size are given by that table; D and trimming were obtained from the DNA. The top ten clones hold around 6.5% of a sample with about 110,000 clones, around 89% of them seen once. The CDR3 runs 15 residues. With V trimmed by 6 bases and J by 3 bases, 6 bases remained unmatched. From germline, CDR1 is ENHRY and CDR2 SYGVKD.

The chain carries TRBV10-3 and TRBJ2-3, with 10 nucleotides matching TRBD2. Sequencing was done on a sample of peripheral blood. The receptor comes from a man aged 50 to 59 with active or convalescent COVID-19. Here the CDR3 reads CAIRDDSGRTDTQYF. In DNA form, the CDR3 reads TGTGCCATCAGAGATGATAGCGGGAGGACAGATACGCAGTATTTT.